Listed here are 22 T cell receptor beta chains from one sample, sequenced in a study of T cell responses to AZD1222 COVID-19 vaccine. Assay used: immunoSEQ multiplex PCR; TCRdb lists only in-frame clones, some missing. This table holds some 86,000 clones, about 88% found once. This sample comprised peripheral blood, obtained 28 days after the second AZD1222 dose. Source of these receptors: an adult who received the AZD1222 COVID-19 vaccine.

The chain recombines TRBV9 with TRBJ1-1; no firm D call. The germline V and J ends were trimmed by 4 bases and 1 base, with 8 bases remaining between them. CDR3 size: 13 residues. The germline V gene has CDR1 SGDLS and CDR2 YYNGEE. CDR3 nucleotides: TGTGCCAGCAGCCTCCATGGGAACACTGAAGCTTTCTTT. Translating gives CASSLHGNTEAFF.

The CDR3 protein is CASTYSPTSGIYNEQFF. CDR3 nucleotides: TGTGCCAGCACCTACTCCCCGACTAGCGGAATTTACAATGAGCAGTTCTTC. The gene calls are TRBV6-2 or TRBV6-3 and TRBJ2-1, with 9 bases that match TRBD2. CDR1 is MNHEY, CDR2 SVGEGT, per germline. V lost 7 bases, J lost 4 bases, and 14 bases stayed unmatched. This CDR3 is built from 17 residues.

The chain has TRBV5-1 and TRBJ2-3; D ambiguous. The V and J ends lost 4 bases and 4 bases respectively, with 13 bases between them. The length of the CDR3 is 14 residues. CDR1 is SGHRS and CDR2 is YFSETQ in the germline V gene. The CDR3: CASSLETVADTQYF. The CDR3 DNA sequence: TGCGCCAGCAGCCTAGAAACTGTGGCAGATACGCAGTATTTT.

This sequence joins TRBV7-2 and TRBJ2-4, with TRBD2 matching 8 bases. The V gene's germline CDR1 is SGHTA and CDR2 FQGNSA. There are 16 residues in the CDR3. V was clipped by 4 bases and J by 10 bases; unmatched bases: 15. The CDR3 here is CASSYSASGSSRIQYF. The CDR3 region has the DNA TGTGCCAGCAGCTATTCGGCGAGCGGGAGCAGTAGGATTCAGTACTTC.

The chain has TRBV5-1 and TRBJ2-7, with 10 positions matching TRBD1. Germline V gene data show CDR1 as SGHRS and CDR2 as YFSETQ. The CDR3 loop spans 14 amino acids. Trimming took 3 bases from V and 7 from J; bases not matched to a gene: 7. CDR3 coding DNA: TGCGCCAGCAGCTCCGGGACAGGGGTGAGAGAGCAGTACTTC. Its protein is CASSSGTGVREQYF.

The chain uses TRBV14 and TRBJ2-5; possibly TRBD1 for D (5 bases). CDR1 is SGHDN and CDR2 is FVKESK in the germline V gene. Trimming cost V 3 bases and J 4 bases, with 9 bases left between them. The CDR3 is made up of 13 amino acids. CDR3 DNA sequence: TGTGCCAGCAGCCATAGACAGCGAGAGACCCAGTACTTC. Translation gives CASSHRQRETQYF. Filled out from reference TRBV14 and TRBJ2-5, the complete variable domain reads EAGVTQFPSHSVIEKGQTVTLRCDPISGHDNLYWYRRVMGKEIKFLLHFVKESKQDESGMPNNRFLAERTGGTYSTLKVQPAELEDSGVYFCASSHRQRETQYFGPGTRLLVL.

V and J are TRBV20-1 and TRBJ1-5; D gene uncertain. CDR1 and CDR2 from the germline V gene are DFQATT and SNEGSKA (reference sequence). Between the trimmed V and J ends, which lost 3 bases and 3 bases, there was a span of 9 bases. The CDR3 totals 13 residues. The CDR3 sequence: CSASMGNNQPQHF. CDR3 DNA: TGCAGTGCTAGTATGGGAAACAATCAGCCCCAGCATTTT.

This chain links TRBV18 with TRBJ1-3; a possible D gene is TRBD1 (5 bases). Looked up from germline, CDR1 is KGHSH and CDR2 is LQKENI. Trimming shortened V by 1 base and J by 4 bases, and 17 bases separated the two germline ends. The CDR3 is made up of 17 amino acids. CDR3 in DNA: TGTGCCAGCTCACCACGCCAGGACACAACCAGAGGAAACACCATATATTTT. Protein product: CASSPRQDTTRGNTIYF. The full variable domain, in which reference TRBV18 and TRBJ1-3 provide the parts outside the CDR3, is NAGVMQNPRHLVRRRGQEARLRCSPMKGHSHVYWYRQLPEEGLKFMVYLQKENIIDESGMPKERFSAEFPKEGPSILRIQQVVRGDSAAYFCASSPRQDTTRGNTIYFGEGSWLTVV.

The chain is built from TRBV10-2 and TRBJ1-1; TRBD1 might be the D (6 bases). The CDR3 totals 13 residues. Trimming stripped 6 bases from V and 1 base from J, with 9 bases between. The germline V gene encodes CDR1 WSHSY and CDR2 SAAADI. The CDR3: CASSGTRNTEAFF. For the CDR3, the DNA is TGCGCCAGCAGCGGGACAAGGAACACTGAAGCTTTCTTT.

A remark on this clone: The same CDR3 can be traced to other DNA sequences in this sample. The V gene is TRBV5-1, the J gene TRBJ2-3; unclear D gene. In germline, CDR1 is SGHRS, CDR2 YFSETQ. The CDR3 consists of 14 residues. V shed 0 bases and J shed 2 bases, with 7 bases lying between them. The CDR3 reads CASSLDQNTDTQYF. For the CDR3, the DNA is TGCGCCAGCAGCTTGGACCAGAACACAGATACGCAGTATTTT.

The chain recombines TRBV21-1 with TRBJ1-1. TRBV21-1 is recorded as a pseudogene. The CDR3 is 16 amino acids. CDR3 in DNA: TGTGCCAGCAGCAAATGCCCCCCGGGGGCGCGCACTGAAGCTTTCTTT. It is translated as CASSKCPPGARTEAFF.

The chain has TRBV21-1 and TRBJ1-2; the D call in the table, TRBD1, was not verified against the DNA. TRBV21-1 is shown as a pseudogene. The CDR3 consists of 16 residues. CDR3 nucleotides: TGTGCCAGCAGCAAAGGGACAGGGGATCGTGGCTATGGCTACACCTTC. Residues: CASSKGTGDRGYGYTF.

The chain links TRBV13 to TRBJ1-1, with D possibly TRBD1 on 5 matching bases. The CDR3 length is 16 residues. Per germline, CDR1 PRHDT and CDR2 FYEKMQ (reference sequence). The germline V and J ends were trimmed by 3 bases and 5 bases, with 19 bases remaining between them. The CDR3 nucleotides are TGTGCCAGCAGCTTGGGGATGATGCAGGGTCCTACTGAAGCTTTCTTT. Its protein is CASSLGMMQGPTEAFF.

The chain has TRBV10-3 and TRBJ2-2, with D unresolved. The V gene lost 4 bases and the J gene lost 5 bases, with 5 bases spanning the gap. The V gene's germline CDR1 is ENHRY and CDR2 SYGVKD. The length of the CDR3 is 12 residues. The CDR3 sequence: CAISAQTGELFF. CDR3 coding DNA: TGTGCCATCAGTGCTCAGACCGGGGAGCTGTTTTTT.

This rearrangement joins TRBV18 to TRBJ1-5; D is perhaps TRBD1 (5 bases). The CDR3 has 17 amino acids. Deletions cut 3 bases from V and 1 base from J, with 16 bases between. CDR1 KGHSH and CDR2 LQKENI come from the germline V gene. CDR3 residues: CASSPDRGSRSNQPQHF. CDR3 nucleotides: TGTGCCAGCTCACCGGATAGGGGAAGTAGGAGCAATCAGCCCCAGCATTTT.

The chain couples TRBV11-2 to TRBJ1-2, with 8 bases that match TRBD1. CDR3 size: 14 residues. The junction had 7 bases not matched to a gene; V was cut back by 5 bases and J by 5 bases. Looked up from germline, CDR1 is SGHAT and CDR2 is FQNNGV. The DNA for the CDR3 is TGTGCCAGCAGCGCAATTACAGGGGGGTATGGCTACACCTTC. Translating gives CASSAITGGYGYTF.

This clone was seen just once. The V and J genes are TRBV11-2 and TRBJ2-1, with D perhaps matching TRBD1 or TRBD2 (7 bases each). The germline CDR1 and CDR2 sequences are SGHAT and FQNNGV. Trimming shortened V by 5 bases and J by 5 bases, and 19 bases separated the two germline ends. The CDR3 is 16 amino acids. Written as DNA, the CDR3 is TGTGCCAGCAGCCAGGGACAGCGGGAACTTCACAATGAGCAGTTCTTC. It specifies CASSQGQRELHNEQFF.

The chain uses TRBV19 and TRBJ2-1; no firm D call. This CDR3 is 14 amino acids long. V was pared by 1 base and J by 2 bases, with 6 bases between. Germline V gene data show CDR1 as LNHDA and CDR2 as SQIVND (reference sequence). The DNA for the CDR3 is TGTGCCAGTAGTATAGCGGTGGCCTACAATGAGCAGTTCTTC. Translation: CASSIAVAYNEQFF.

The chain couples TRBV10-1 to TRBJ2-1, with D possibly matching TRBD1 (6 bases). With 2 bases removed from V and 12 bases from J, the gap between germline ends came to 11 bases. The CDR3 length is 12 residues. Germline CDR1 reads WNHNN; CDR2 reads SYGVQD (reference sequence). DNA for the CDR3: TGCGCCAGCAGTGAGCAGGGGATGGGGCAGTTCTTC. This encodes CASSEQGMGQFF.

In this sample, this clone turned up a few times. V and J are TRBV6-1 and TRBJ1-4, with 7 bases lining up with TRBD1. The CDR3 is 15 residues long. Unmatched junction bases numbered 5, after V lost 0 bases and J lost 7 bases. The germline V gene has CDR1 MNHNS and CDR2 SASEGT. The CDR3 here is CASSEAQQGSEKLFF. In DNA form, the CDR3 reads TGTGCCAGCAGTGAAGCGCAACAGGGGAGTGAAAAACTGTTTTTT.

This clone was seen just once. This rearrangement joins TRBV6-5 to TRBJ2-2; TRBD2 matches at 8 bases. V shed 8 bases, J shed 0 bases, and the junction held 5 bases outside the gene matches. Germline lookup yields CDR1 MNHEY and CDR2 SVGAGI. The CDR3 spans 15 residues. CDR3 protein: CASRSGSANTGELFF. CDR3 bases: TGTGCCAGCCGGAGCGGGAGCGCGAACACCGGGGAGCTGTTTTTT.

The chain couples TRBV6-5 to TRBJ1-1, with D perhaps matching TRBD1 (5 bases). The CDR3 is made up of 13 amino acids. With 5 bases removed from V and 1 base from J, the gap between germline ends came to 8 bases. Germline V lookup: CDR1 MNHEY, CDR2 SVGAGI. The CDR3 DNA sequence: TGTGCCAGCAGTAGGGACCCGAACACTGAAGCTTTCTTT. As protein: CASSRDPNTEAFF.